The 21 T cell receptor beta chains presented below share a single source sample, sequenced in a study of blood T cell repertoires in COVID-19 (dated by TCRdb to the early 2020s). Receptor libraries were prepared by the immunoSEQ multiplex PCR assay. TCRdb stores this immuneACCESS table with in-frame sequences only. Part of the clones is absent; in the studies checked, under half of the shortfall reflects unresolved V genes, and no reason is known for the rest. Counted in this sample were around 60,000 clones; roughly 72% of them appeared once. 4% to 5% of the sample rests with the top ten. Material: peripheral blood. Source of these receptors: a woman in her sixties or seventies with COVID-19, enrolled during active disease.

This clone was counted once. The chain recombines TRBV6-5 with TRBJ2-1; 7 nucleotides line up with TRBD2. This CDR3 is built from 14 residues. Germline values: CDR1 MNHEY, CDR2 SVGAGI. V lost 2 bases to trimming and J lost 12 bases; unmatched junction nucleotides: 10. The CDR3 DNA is TGTGCCAGCAGTTACAGGCGGGGGAGTGGAGGGCAGTTCTTC. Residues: CASSYRRGSGGQFF.

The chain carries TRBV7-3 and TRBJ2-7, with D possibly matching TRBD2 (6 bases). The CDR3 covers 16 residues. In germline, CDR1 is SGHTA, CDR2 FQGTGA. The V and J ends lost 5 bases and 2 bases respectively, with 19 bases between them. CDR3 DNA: TGTGCCAGCAGCCCCCGGGACTCAGGAGGGACCTACGAGCAGTACGTC. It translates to CASSPRDSGGTYEQYV.

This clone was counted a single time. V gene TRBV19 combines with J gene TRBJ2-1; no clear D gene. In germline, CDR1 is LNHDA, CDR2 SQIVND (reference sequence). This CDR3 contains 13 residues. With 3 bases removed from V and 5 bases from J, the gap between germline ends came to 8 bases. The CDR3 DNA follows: TGTGCCAGTAGTATTTACAGAAACAATGAGCAGTTCTTC. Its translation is CASSIYRNNEQFF.

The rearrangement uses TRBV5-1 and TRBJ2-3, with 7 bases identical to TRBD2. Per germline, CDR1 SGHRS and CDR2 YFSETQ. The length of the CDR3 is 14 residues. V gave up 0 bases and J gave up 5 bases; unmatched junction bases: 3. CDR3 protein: CASSLGLAGDTQYF. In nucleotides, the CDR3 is TGCGCCAGCAGCTTGGGATTAGCGGGAGATACGCAGTATTTT.

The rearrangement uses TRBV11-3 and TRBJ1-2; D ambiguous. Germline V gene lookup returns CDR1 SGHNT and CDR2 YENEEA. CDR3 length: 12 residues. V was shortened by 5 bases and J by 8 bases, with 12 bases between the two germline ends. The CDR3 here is CASSLLGEGYTF. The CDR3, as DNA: TGTGCCAGCAGCCTCCTAGGCGAAGGCTACACCTTC.

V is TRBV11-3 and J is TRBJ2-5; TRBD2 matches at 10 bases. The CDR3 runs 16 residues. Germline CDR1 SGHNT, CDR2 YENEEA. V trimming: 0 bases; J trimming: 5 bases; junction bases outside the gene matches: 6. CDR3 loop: CASSLDLLAGPETQYF. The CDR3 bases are TGTGCCAGCAGCTTAGATCTACTAGCGGGGCCGGAGACCCAGTACTTC.

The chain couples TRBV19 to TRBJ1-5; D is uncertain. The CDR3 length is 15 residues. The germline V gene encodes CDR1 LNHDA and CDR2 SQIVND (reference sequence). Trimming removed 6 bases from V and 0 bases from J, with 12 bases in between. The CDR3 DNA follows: TGTGCCAGTAGGGAACAGCATTATAGCAATCAGCCCCAGCATTTT. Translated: CASREQHYSNQPQHF. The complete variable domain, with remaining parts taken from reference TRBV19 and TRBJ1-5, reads DGGITQSPKYLFRKEGQNVTLSCEQNLNHDAMYWYRQDPGQGLRLIYYSQIVNDFQKGDIAEGYSVSREKKESFPLTVTSAQKNPTAFYLCASREQHYSNQPQHFGDGTRLSIL.

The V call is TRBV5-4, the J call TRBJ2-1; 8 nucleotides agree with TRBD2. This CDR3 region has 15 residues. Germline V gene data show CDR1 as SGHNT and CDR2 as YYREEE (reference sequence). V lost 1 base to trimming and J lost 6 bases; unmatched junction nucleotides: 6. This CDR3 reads CASSLTGGGRNEQFF. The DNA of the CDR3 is TGTGCCAGCAGCTTGACGGGAGGGGGTCGCAATGAGCAGTTCTTC.

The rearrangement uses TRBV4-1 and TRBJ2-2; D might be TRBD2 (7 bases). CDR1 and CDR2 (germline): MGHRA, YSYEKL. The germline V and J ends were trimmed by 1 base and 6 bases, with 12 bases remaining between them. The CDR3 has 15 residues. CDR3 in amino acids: CASSQGGRGSGELFF. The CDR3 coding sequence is TGCGCCAGCAGCCAAGGAGGGAGGGGGTCCGGGGAGCTGTTTTTT.

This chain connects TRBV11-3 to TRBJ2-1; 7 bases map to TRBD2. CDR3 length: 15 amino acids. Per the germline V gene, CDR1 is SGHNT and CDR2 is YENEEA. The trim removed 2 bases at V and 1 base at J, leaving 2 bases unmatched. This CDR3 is CASSLNGGSYNEQFF. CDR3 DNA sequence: TGTGCCAGCAGCTTAAACGGGGGGTCCTACAATGAGCAGTTCTTC.

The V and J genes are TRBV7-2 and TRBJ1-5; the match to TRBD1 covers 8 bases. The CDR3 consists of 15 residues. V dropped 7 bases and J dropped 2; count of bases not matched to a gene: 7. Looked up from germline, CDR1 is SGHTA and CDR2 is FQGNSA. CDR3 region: CASNPGQVGNQPQHF. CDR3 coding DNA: TGTGCCAGCAACCCGGGACAGGTGGGCAATCAGCCCCAGCATTTT.

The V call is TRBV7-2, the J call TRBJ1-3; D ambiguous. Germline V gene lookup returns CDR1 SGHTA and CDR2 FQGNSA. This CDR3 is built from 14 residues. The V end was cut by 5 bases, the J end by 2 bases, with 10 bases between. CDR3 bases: TGTGCCAGCAGCCCGTCGAGGCCTGGAAACACCATATATTTT. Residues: CASSPSRPGNTIYF. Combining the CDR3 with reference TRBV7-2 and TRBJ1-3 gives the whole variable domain GAGVSQSPSNKVTEKGKDVELRCDPISGHTALYWYRQSLGQGLEFLIYFQGNSAPDKSGLPSDRFSAERTGGSVSTLTIQRTQQEDSAVYLCASSPSRPGNTIYFGEGSWLTVV.

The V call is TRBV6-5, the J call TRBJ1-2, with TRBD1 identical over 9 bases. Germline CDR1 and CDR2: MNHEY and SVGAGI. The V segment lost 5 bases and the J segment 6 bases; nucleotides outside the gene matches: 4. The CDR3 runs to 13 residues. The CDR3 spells CASSLQGADGYTF. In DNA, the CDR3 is TGTGCCAGCAGTCTACAGGGGGCGGATGGCTACACCTTC.

The CDR3: CARSIGQGSKNIQYF. CDR3 DNA: TGTGCCAGAAGCATAGGACAGGGGAGCAAAAACATTCAGTACTTC. The chain recombines TRBV5-3 with TRBJ2-4; 9 nucleotides line up with TRBD1. TRBV5-3 is assigned to the ORF class and has an uncertain function. Losses at the gene ends were 4 bases for V and 3 bases for J; bases not matched to a gene: 5. The CDR3 runs 15 residues.

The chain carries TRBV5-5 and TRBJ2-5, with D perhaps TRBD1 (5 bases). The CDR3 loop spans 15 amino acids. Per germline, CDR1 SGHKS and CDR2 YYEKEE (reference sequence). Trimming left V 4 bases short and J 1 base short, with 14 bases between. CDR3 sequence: CASSPTGGFQETQYF. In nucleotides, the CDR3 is TGTGCCAGCAGCCCTACAGGTGGCTTCCAAGAGACCCAGTACTTC.

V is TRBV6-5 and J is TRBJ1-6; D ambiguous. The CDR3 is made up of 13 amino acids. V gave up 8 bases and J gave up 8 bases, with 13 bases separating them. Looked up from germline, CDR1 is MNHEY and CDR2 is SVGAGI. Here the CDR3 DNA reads TGTGCCAGCCGGCCTCAGGAGGATTCACCCCTCCACTTT. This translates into CASRPQEDSPLHF.

CDR3 bases: TGTGCCAGCGGGGGACAGGGTCCTGAAGCTTTCTTT. Translation gives CASGGQGPEAFF. The chain joins TRBV2 to TRBJ1-1; TRBD1 agrees at 9 bases. The germline V gene encodes CDR1 SNHLY and CDR2 FYNNEI. After removal of 8 bases from V and 6 bases from J, the junction contained 4 bases not matched to a gene. This CDR3 is 12 amino acids long.

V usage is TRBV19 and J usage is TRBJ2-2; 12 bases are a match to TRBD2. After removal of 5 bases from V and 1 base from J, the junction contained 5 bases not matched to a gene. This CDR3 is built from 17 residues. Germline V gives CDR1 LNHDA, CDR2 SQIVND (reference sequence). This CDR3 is CASSPPSGRGNTGELFF. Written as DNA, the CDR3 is TGTGCCAGTAGTCCCCCTAGCGGGAGGGGGAACACCGGGGAGCTGTTTTTT.

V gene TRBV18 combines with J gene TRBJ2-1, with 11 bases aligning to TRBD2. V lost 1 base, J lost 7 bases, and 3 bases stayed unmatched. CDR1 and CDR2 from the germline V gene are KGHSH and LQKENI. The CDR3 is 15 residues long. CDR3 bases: TGTGCCAGCTCACCACTGGGGACTAGCGGAAATGAGCAGTTCTTC. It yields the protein CASSPLGTSGNEQFF.

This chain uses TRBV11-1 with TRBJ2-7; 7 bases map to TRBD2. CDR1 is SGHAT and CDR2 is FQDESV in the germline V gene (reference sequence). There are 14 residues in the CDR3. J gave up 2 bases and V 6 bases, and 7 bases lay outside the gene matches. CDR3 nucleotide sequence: TGTGCCAGCAGACCTTACGGGGGGACCTACGAGCAGTACTTC. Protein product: CASRPYGGTYEQYF. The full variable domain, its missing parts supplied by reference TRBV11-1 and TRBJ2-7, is EAEVAQSPRYKITEKSQAVAFWCDPISGHATLYWYRQILGQGPELLVQFQDESVVDDSQLPKDRFSAERLKGVDSTLKIQPAELGDSAMYLCASRPYGGTYEQYFGPGTRLTVT.

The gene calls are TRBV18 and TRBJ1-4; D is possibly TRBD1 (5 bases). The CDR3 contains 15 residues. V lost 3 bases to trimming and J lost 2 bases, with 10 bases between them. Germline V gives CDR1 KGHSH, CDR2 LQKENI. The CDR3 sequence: CASSPGRVTNEKLFF. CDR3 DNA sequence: TGTGCCAGCTCACCGGGCAGGGTCACTAATGAAAAACTGTTTTTT.